Below, 7 T cell receptor beta chains from the same sample are listed, as sequenced in a study of long-term antiretroviral therapy in people with HIV (dated by TCRdb to 2021 to 2024). Sequencing of the TRB variable region was done with the immunoSEQ hsTCRB v3.0 assay at survey level resolution. As stored in TCRdb, this immuneACCESS dataset retains in-frame rearrangements with V and J assigned. A fraction of the clones does not appear; measured against another copy, unresolved V genes explain less than half of the discrepancy, and the remainder lacks a known reason. Present in this sample are some 17,000 clones, roughly 91% of which were seen just once. The ten largest clonotypes hold 12% of the sample. The material was unsorted PBMCs, obtained 6.9 years after starting antiretroviral therapy. The source of these receptors is a man in his forties or fifties with HIV.

The chain uses TRBV6-5 and TRBJ2-7; possibly TRBD1 for D (6 bases). This CDR3 contains 15 residues. The V and J ends lost 2 bases and 4 bases respectively, with 15 bases between them. From germline, CDR1 is MNHEY and CDR2 SVGAGI. The CDR3: CASSYMATGPYEQYF. CDR3 coding DNA: TGTGCCAGCAGTTACATGGCGACAGGACCGTACGAGCAGTACTTC.

The V and J genes are TRBV5-1 and TRBJ1-1; 7 nucleotides match TRBD1. In germline, CDR1 is SGHRS, CDR2 YFSETQ. CDR3 length: 16 amino acids. Losses at the gene ends were 3 bases for V and 3 bases for J; bases not matched to a gene: 11. The CDR3: CASSYIYRGRDTEAFF. As DNA, the CDR3 is TGCGCCAGCAGCTACATATACAGGGGAAGGGACACTGAAGCTTTCTTT.

The genes are TRBV7-9 and TRBJ2-1; 13 nucleotides align to TRBD2. The ends lost 4 bases at V and 5 bases at J; junction bases unmatched: 8. The germline V gene encodes CDR1 SEHNR and CDR2 FQNEAQ (reference sequence). CDR3 length: 17 residues. The CDR3 sequence is CASSSLTSGRADNEQFF. CDR3 in DNA: TGTGCCAGCAGCTCCCTAACTAGCGGGAGGGCCGACAATGAGCAGTTCTTC. Using reference TRBV7-9 and TRBJ2-1 for the parts outside the CDR3, the full variable domain is DTGVSQNPRHKITKRGQNVTFRCDPISEHNRLYWYRQTLGQGPEFLTYFQNEAQLEKSRLLSDRFSAERPKGSFSTLEIQRTEQGDSAMYLCASSSLTSGRADNEQFFGPGTRLTVL.

The chain has TRBV18 and TRBJ2-2, with 8 positions matching TRBD2. CDR1 is KGHSH and CDR2 is LQKENI in the germline V gene. The CDR3 extends over 16 amino acids. The V gene end was trimmed by 6 bases and the J gene end by 6 bases; junction bases not matched to a gene: 12. CDR3 sequence reads: CASSPGRVSNAGELFF. The CDR3 bases are TGTGCCAGCTCGCCCGGGAGGGTCTCCAACGCCGGGGAGCTGTTTTTT.

This CDR3 reads CASLSGKGQPSSQPQHF. The CDR3 DNA is TGTGCCAGTCTTTCGGGGAAAGGACAGCCCAGTAGTCAGCCCCAGCATTTT. The V call is TRBV2, the J call TRBJ1-5; D may be TRBD1 (6 bases). V dropped 9 bases and J dropped 6 bases, with 27 bases sitting between them. This CDR3 has 17 residues. The germline V gene has CDR1 SNHLY and CDR2 FYNNEI.

This sequence joins TRBV19 and TRBJ1-1; no definite D call. From germline, CDR1 is LNHDA and CDR2 SQIVND (reference sequence). V gave up 5 bases and J gave up 4 bases, with 8 bases separating them. The CDR3 extends over 12 amino acids. CDR3 residues: CASSGLSTEAFF. The CDR3 DNA is TGTGCCAGTAGTGGCCTAAGCACTGAAGCTTTCTTT. Full variable domain (remainder filled in from reference TRBV19 and TRBJ1-1): DGGITQSPKYLFRKEGQNVTLSCEQNLNHDAMYWYRQDPGQGLRLIYYSQIVNDFQKGDIAEGYSVSREKKESFPLTVTSAQKNPTAFYLCASSGLSTEAFFGQGTRLTVV.

The chain combines TRBV4-3 with TRBJ2-7, with 9 nucleotides matching TRBD1. V shed 3 bases and J 3 bases; nucleotides not matched to a gene: 9. From germline, CDR1 is LGHNA and CDR2 YSLEER. This CDR3 contains 16 residues. The CDR3 coding sequence is TGCGCCAGCAGCCATTCTTGGACAGGGGAGCGCTACGAGCAGTACTTC. Protein: CASSHSWTGERYEQYF.